Listed here are 12 T cell receptor beta chains from one sample, sequenced in a study of T cell repertoires in cytomegalovirus infection. Their antigen targets remain unknown. TCRdb fed the reads into MiXCR, producing one record per CDR3 protein. The sample includes over 95,000 distinct CDR3 sequences, about 33% of them seen just once. The sequencing here drew on CD8+ T cells from cultured PBMCs, taken from culture after CMV antigen stimulation. The receptors shown here come from a human donor in good health (CMV status not recorded). Some clones in this sample may be carry-over from other donors' samples.

This clonotype was found a few times. The chain joins TRBV19 to TRBJ1-1, with 7 bases matching TRBD1. The CDR3 spans 14 residues. Germline V gene data show CDR1 as LNHDA and CDR2 as SQIVND (reference sequence). V trimming: 5 bases; J trimming: 6 bases; junction bases outside the gene matches: 9. Here the CDR3 reads CASSAGGLVAEAFF. In DNA form, the CDR3 reads TGTGCCAGTAGTGCAGGGGGGTTGGTCGCTGAAGCTTTCTTT.

The chain links TRBV7-4 to TRBJ2-1, with 8 positions matching TRBD2. The length of the CDR3 is 14 residues. Germline CDR1 is SGHVT and CDR2 is SQSDAQ. The V segment lost 3 bases and the J segment 10 bases; nucleotides outside the gene matches: 8. CDR3 DNA sequence: TGTGCCAGCAGCTTCCGGCTAGCGGGCAAGGAGCAGTTCTTC. Protein product: CASSFRLAGKEQFF.

This clonotype was counted only a few times. The chain combines TRBV7-2 with TRBJ2-1; the match to TRBD2 covers 10 bases. The CDR3 covers 18 residues. Trimming at V came to 1 base and at J to 7 bases, leaving 13 bases not matched to a gene. Looked up from germline, CDR1 is SGHTA and CDR2 is FQGNSA. In DNA, the CDR3 is TGTGCCAGCAGCTTAGAATTTTCGGGACTAGCGTTCTTGAATGAGCAGTTCTTC. This gives the protein CASSLEFSGLAFLNEQFF. The complete variable domain, with remaining parts taken from reference TRBV7-2 and TRBJ2-1, reads GAGVSQSPSNKVTEKGKDVELRCDPISGHTALYWYRQSLGQGLEFLIYFQGNSAPDKSGLPSDRFSAERTGGSVSTLTIQRTQQEDSAVYLCASSLEFSGLAFLNEQFFGPGTRLTVL.

The V gene is TRBV2, the J gene TRBJ2-2, with D maybe TRBD2 (6 bases). The germline V and J ends were trimmed by 4 bases and 4 bases, with 13 bases remaining between them. The CDR3 spans 15 residues. CDR1 is SNHLY and CDR2 is FYNNEI in the germline V gene. In DNA form, the CDR3 reads TGTGCCAGCAGTGGGCCCAGGGACTCCACCGGGGAGCTGTTTTTT. The encoded protein is CASSGPRDSTGELFF.

The gene calls are TRBV12-3 or TRBV12-4 and TRBJ2-3; unclear D gene. The V end was cut by 2 bases, the J end by 0 bases, with 3 bases between. There are 13 residues in the CDR3. CDR3 sequence: CASSLSSTDTQYF. CDR3 DNA: TGTGCCAGCAGTTTATCCAGCACAGATACGCAGTATTTT.

The chain links TRBV2 to TRBJ2-3, with 7 bases fitting TRBD1. Germline V lookup: CDR1 SNHLY, CDR2 FYNNEI. The CDR3 contains 17 residues. The V gene end was trimmed by 3 bases and the J gene end by 0 bases; junction bases not matched to a gene: 9. The CDR3 loop is CASSEGLGTVSTDTQYF. In DNA form, the CDR3 reads TGTGCCAGCAGTGAGGGGTTGGGGACAGTAAGCACAGATACGCAGTATTTT.

The chain couples TRBV5-1 to TRBJ1-6; D is perhaps TRBD1 (5 bases). Germline assignment: CDR1 SGHRS and CDR2 YFSETQ. V gave up 0 bases and J gave up 6 bases, with 10 bases separating them. The CDR3 is 15 amino acids. This CDR3 reads CASSLVGGANSPLHF. The CDR3 nucleotides are TGCGCCAGCAGCTTGGTTGGGGGAGCTAATTCACCCCTCCACTTT.

This clonotype has just a few counts. The chain links TRBV4-1 to TRBJ1-1, with 8 nucleotides matching TRBD1. Germline V gene data show CDR1 as MGHRA and CDR2 as YSYEKL. This CDR3 has 15 residues. The ends lost 0 bases at V and 3 bases at J; junction bases unmatched: 3. The CDR3 bases are TGCGCCAGCAGCCAAGACGACAGGGGCCACACTGAAGCTTTCTTT. Its protein is CASSQDDRGHTEAFF.

The chain links TRBV9 to TRBJ1-5; 9 nucleotides line up with TRBD1. The CDR3 is 15 amino acids. Germline lookup yields CDR1 SGDLS and CDR2 YYNGEE. V lost 3 bases, J lost 5 bases, and 6 bases stayed unmatched. CDR3 protein: CASSEWDRVDQPQHF. The CDR3 region has the DNA TGTGCCAGCAGCGAATGGGACAGGGTGGATCAGCCCCAGCATTTT.

The chain uses TRBV7-4 and TRBJ1-1; possible D gene TRBD1, 6 bases. Trimming cost V 8 bases and J 0 bases, with 16 bases left between them. Germline assignment: CDR1 SGHVT and CDR2 SQSDAQ. This CDR3 region has 15 residues. CDR3 sequence: CASPGARGMNTEAFF. The CDR3 coding sequence is TGTGCCAGCCCGGGGGCCAGGGGTATGAACACTGAAGCTTTCTTT.

V usage is TRBV29-1 and J usage is TRBJ2-3; D may be TRBD1 (6 bases). The germline gives CDR1 SQVTM, CDR2 ANQGSEA. V lost 7 bases and J 2 bases, leaving 10 bases between the germline ends. CDR3 length: 12 residues. CDR3 amino acids: CSGRGDTDTQYF. The CDR3 coding sequence is TGCAGCGGCAGGGGCGACACAGATACGCAGTATTTT.

The gene calls are TRBV5-1 and TRBJ1-2; 8 bases match TRBD1. Per the germline V gene, CDR1 is SGHRS and CDR2 is YFSETQ. Trimming cost V 2 bases and J 2 bases; bases outside gene matches: 5. The CDR3 has 15 residues. The chain's CDR3 is CASSLGDRRNYGYTF. The CDR3 DNA sequence: TGCGCCAGCAGCTTAGGGGACAGGAGAAACTATGGCTACACCTTC.